This TCR beta chain was captured in a study of blood T cell repertoires in COVID-19. Overall study context: Whether acute or convalescent, the COVID-19 samples came from the United States, Italy and Spain. T cells, B-cell-depleted T cells, or PBMCs provided the cDNA or gDNA that served as material.

Contact with a PCR-confirmed or clinician-diagnosed COVID-19 case occurred within 2 weeks of entry. Per the authors' pipeline: Reference gene primer amplification yielded estimated nucleated cell counts. Measured with immunoSEQ multiplex PCR; TCRdb has only the in-frame clones, and not every one. V and J calls and clone size are those listed in that table; D and trimming were worked out from the DNA. The table lists about 250,000 clones, roughly 85% of them singletons. Trimming removed 0 bases from V and 5 bases from J, with 16 bases in between. This CDR3 spans 16 amino acids. Germline-derived CDR1 and CDR2 are LGHNA and YNFKEQ.

The sequence was obtained from a woman between 40 and 55 years old who had been exposed to COVID-19. Source material: PBMCs or T cells enriched from blood (not recorded which). The J gene is TRBJ1-2, the V gene TRBV4-2, with D unclear. This chain's CDR3 is CASSQDLASWAYGYTF. The CDR3 DNA is TGTGCCAGCAGCCAAGATTTGGCTTCCTGGGCATATGGCTACACCTTC.